This T cell receptor beta chain was captured by sequencing in a study of shared clonotypes between healthy human individuals. Overall study: Used for every donor were three CD4 naive, three CD4 memory, two CD8 naive and one CD8 memory plate. Study-level results: Some naive CD4 clonotypes, roughly 4.7%, turned up in common across a handful of donors. An effect of sequencing depth on clonotype sharing among donors was expected.

Remarks on this clone: The antigen is not known.

Sequencing was performed with immunoSEQ multiplex PCR; in TCRdb, only in-frame clones are kept and a portion is missing. The table has fewer than 2.5 million clones, 80% to 95% seen once. Trimming took off 2 bases at V and 1 base at J, with 8 bases between the two ends. CDR1 is MNHNY, CDR2 SVGAGI, per germline (reference sequence). This CDR3 has 14 amino acids. Sequenced material: naive CD4+ T cells from PBMCs. The subset is: CD45RA+ positively selected. This TCR was recovered from a man younger than 30 in good health. Some clones in this sample may be carry-over from other donors' samples. The V call is TRBV6-6, the J call TRBJ1-2; tentatively, D is TRBD1 (5 bases). In DNA, the CDR3 is TGTGCCAGCAGTTACGGGGCGGGTAACTATGGCTACACCTTC. It specifies CASSYGAGNYGYTF.